This T cell receptor beta chain was sequenced in a study of cytotoxic CD8 clonotypes in ibrutinib-treated CLL. The CDR3 loop spans 14 amino acids. V trimming: 2 bases; J trimming: 8 bases; junction bases outside the gene matches: 5. Germline-derived CDR1 and CDR2 are MNHNS and SASEGT. Profiling relied on immunoSEQ multiplex PCR, and the TCRdb table lists in-frame clones only, not all of them. This sample yields about 140,000 clones, of which 75% to 80% are seen a single time; just over 5% belongs to the top ten. The J gene is TRBJ2-7, the V gene TRBV6-1; 11 bases fit TRBD1. This specimen was PBMCs, taken after 24 months of ibrutinib treatment. This receptor was identified in a human donor with chronic lymphocytic leukemia. The CDR3 region is CASSERGTGGKQYF. CDR3 DNA: TGTGCCAGCAGTGAAAGGGGGACAGGGGGTAAGCAGTACTTC.